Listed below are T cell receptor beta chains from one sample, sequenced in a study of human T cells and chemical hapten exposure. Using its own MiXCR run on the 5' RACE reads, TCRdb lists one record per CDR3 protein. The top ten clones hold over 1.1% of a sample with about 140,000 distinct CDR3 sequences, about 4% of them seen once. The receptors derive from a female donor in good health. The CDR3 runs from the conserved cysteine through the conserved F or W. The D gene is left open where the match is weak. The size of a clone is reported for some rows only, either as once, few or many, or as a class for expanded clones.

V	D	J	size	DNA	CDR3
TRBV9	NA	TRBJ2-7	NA	TGTGCCAGCAGCGTAGAGGCAGGTTGGGACGAGCAGTACTTC	CASSVEAGWDEQYF
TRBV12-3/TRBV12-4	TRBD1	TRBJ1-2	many	TGTGCCAGCAGTTCGACAGGGCCTCTAGCTAACTATGGCTACACCTTC	CASSSTGPLANYGYTF
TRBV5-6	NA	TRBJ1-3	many	TGTGCCAGCAGCTTGGGGCGGTCCTCTGGAAACACCATATATTTT	CASSLGRSSGNTIYF
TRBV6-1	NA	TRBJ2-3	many	TGTGCCAGCAGTGAAGCGTCAGATACGCAGTATTTT	CASSEASDTQYF
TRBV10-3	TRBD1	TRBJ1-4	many	TGTGCCATCAGTGAGTCGAGACAGGGCCACGAAAAACTGTTTTTT	CAISESRQGHEKLFF
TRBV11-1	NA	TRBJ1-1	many	TGTGCCAGCAGCTTATCAGCGAACACTGAAGCTTTCTTT	CASSLSANTEAFF
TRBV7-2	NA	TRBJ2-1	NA	TGTGCCAGCAGCCGAGACACTTCAGGAGAGCAGTTCTTC	CASSRDTSGEQFF
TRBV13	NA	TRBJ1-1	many	TGTGCCAGCGGAAGGGCCTCCCTTAGGGCGGCTTTCTTT	CASGRASLRAAFF
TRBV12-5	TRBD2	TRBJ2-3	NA	TGTGCTAGTGGTTTGGTCGTCCTAGCGGGAAGTAGCACAGATACGCAGTATTTT	CASGLVVLAGSSTDTQYF
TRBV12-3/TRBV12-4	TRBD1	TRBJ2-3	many	TGTGCCAGCAGACCGGGACAGGGAGGGGCAGATACGCAGTATTTT	CASRPGQGGADTQYF
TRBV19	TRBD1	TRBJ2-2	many	TGTGCCAGTACCCCGCAGGGGGCTGGGAACACCGGGGAGCTGTTTTTT	CASTPQGAGNTGELFF
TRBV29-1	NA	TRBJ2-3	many	TGCAGCGTTGTGGGATACCCAGATACGCAGTATTTT	CSVVGYPDTQYF
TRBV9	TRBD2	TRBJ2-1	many	TGTGCCAGCAGCTCTTACTGGACTAGCGGGGGTTACAATGAGCAGTTCTTC	CASSSYWTSGGYNEQFF
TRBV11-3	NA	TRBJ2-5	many	TGTGCCAGCAGCTTAGGATTCCAGATCCAAGAGACCCAGTACTTC	CASSLGFQIQETQYF
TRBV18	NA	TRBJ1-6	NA	TGTGCCAGCTCACCAAAGGGCAGCAATTCACCCCTCCACTTT	CASSPKGSNSPLHF
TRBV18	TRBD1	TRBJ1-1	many	TGTGCCAGCTCACAAATACAGGGGGCTGAGAACACTGAAGCTTTCTTT	CASSQIQGAENTEAFF
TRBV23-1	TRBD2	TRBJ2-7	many	TGCGCCAGCCGCCTAGGGGGACTAGGATACGAGCAGTACTTC	CASRLGGLGYEQYF
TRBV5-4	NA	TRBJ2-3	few	TGTGCCAGCAGCTTACCCCTTAGCACAGATACGCAGTATTTT	CASSLPLSTDTQYF
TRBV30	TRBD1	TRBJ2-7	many	TGTGCCTGGAGTATAGGACAGGGGGCGGTCACTTACGAGCAGTACTTC	CAWSIGQGAVTYEQYF
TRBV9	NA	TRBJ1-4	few	TGTGCCAGCAGCGCCCCACAGGGAACTAATGAAAAACTGTTTTTT	CASSAPQGTNEKLFF
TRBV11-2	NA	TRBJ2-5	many	TGTGCCAGCAGCTTAGGGGGGTACCAAGAGACCCAGTACTTC	CASSLGGYQETQYF
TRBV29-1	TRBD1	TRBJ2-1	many	TGCAGCGTGAACAGGGGGCGGATGGCCAATGAGCAGTTCTTC	CSVNRGRMANEQFF
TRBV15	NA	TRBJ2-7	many	TGTGCCACCAGCAGAGGTCGGAGCTATCGTGTTGATGAGCAGTACTTC	CATSRGRSYRVDEQYF
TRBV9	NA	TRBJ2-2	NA	TGTGCCAGCAGCACTGCCGGGTCTACCGGGGAGCTGTTTTTT	CASSTAGSTGELFF
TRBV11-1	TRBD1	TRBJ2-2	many	TGTGCCAGCAGCATGGACAGGGAAACGAACACCGGGGAGCTGTTTTTT	CASSMDRETNTGELFF
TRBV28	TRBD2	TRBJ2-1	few	TGTGCCAGCTCCCGACTAGCGGGGGGGTTCGCTAGCTCCTACAATGAGCAGTTCTTC	CASSRLAGGFASSYNEQFF
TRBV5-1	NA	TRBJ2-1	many	TGCGCCAGCCAAACAGGGTACGCTTACAATGAGCAGTTCTTC	CASQTGYAYNEQFF
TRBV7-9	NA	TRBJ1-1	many	TGTGCCAGCAGCTTTTCTGGCTCTGAAGCTTTCTTT	CASSFSGSEAFF
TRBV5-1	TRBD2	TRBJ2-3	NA	TGCGCCAGCAGCCGTACTCCGGGACTAGCGACAACAAGCACAGATACGCAGTATTTT	CASSRTPGLATTSTDTQYF
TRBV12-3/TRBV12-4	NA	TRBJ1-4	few	TGTGCCAGCAGTTTCACCAGAACTAATGAAAAACTGTTTTTT	CASSFTRTNEKLFF
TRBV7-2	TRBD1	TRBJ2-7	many	TGTGCCAGCAGCTTTCCGGGACAGGGTATTGACTACGAGCAGTACTTC	CASSFPGQGIDYEQYF
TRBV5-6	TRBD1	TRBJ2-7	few	TGTGCCAGCAGCCCCGGACAGGGGATCGAGCAGTACTTC	CASSPGQGIEQYF
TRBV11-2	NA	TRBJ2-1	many	TGTGCCAGCAGCTTAGTAGGCGCAGAGTACAATGAGCAGTTCTTC	CASSLVGAEYNEQFF
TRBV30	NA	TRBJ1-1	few	TGTGCCTGGTCGCGGCGGAACACTGAAGCTTTCTTT	CAWSRRNTEAFF
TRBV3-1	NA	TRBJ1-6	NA	TGTGCCAGCAGCGTCGGTGAATCAATATCACCCCTCCACTTT	CASSVGESISPLHF
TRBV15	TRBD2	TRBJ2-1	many	TGTGCCACCAGCAGAGGGAGAGGGACTAGCCGCAATGAGCAGTTCTTC	CATSRGRGTSRNEQFF
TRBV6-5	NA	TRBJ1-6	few	TGTGCCAGCAGTCCTTTCCGTGAGGGATGTAATTCACCCCTCCACTTT	CASSPFREGCNSPLHF
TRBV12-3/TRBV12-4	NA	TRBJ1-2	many	TGTGCCAGCAGTTTGGCATCTAACTATGGCTACACCTTC	CASSLASNYGYTF
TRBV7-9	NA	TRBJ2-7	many	TGTGCCAGCAGCCCGGAGTCCTGGAGCTCCTACGAGCAGTACTTC	CASSPESWSSYEQYF
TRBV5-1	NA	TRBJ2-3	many	TGCGCCAGCAGCTTGGGACTAAACACAGATACGCAGTATTTT	CASSLGLNTDTQYF
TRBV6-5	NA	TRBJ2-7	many	TGTGCCAGCAGATATAACAGGGCTCTCTACGAGCAGTACTTC	CASRYNRALYEQYF
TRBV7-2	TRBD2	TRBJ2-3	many	TGTGCCAGCAGCTGGGGGGGTGCAGATACGCAGTATTTT	CASSWGGADTQYF
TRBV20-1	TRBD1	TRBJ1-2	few	TGCAGTGCAACCCGACAGGGAAACTATGGCGACACCTTC	CSATRQGNYGDTF
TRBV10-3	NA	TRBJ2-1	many	TGTGCCATCAGTGAGACTGACAGCTACAATGAGCAGTTCTTC	CAISETDSYNEQFF
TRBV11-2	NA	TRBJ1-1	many	TGTGCCAGCAGCATTACGGGGCTCACTGAAGCTTTCTTT	CASSITGLTEAFF
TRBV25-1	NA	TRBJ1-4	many	TGTGCCAGCAGCGAGACAGGAACAAATGAAAAACTGTTTTTT	CASSETGTNEKLFF
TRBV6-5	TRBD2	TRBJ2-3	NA	TGTGCCAGCAGTCGTGCTAGCGGGGGGCCCACAGATACGCAGTATTTT	CASSRASGGPTDTQYF
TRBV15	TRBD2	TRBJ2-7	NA	TGTGCCACCTCTCCAAGCCGGGGACTAGCGGGGTCGCAGCAGTACTTC	CATSPSRGLAGSQQYF
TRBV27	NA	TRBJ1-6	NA	TGTGCCAGCACCCCCCGGGACACCAATTCACCCCTCCACTTT	CASTPRDTNSPLHF
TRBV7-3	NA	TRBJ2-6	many	TGTGCCAGCAGCTTAGGGGCTGGGGCCAACGTCCTGACTTTC	CASSLGAGANVLTF
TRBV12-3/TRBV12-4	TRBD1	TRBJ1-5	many	TGTGCCAGCAGTCCAAGACAGGGGGGCAATCAGCCCCAGCATTTT	CASSPRQGGNQPQHF
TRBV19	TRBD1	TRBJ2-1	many	TGTGCCAGTATCGGACAGGCTAGCTACAATGAGCAGTTCTTC	CASIGQASYNEQFF